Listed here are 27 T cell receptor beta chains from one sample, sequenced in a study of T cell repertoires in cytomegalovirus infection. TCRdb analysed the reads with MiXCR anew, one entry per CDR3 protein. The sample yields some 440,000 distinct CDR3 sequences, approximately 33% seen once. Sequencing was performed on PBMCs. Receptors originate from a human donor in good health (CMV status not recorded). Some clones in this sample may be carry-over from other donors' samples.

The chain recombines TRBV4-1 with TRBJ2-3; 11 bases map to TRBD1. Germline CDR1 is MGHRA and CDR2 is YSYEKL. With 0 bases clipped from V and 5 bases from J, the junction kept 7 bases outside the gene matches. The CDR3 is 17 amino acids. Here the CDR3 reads CASSQEDRGPGGDTQYF. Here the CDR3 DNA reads TGCGCCAGCAGCCAAGAGGACAGGGGGCCTGGTGGAGATACGCAGTATTTT.

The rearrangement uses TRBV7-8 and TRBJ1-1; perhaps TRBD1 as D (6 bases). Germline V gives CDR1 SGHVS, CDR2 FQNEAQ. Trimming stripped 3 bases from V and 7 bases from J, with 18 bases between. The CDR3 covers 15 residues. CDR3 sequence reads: CASSFQGGNLFEAFF. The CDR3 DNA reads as TGTGCCAGCAGCTTCCAAGGGGGGAATTTGTTTGAAGCTTTCTTT. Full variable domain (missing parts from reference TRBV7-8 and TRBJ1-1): GAGVSQSPRYKVAKRGQDVALRCDPISGHVSLFWYQQALGQGPEFLTYFQNEAQLDKSGLPSDRFFAERPEGSVSTLKIQRTQQEDSAVYLCASSFQGGNLFEAFFGQGTRLTVV.

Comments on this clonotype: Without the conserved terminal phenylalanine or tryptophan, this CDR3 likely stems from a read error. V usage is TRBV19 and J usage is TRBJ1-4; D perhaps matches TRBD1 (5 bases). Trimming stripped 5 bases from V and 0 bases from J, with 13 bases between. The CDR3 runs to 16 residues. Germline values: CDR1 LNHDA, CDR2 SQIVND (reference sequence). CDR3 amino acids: CASSDDRFATNEKLFL. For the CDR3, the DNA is TGTGCCAGTAGTGACGACAGATTTGCAACTAATGAAAAACTGTTTCTT.

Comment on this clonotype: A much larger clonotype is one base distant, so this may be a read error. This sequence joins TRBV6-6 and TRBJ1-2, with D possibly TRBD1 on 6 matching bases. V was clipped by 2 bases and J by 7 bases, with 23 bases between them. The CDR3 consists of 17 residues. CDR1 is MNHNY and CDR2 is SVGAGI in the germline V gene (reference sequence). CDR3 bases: TGTGCCAGCAGTTACGAGTCCGAACAGGGAGGCTTTGGTGGCTACACCTTC. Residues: CASSYESEQGGFGGYTF.

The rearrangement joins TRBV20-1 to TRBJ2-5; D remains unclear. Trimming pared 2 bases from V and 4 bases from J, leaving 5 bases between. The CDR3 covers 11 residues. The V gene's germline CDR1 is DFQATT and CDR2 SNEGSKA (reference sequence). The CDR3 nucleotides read TGCAGTGCTAGATCGGGAGAGACCCAGTACTTC. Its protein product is CSARSGETQYF.

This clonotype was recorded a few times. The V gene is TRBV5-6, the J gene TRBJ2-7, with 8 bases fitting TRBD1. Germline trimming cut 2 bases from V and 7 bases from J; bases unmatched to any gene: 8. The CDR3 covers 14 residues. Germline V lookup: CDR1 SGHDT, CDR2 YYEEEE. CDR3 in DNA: TGTGCCAGCAGCTTCCGGGACAGGACTGGGGAGCAGTACTTC. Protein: CASSFRDRTGEQYF.

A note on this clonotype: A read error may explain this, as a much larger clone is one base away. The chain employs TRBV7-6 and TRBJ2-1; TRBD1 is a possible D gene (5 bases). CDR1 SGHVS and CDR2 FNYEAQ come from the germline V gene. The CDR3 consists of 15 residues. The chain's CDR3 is CANSLTDLPYNEQFF. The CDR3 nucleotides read TGTGCCAACAGCTTGACAGACCTTCCCTACAATGAGCAGTTCTTC. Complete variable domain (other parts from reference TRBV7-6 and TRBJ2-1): GAGVSQSPRYKVTKRGQDVALRCDPISGHVSLYWYRQALGQGPEFLTYFNYEAQQDKSGLPNDRFSAERPEGSISTLTIQRTEQRDSAMYRCANSLTDLPYNEQFFGPGTRLTVL.

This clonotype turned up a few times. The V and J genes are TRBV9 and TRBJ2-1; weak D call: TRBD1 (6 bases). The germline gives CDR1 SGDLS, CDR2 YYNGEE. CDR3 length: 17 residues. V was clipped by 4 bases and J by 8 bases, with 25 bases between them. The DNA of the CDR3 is TGTGCCAGCAGCCGCACCACCCAGGGGCGGGCCTTGGATGAGCAGTTCTTC. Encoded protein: CASSRTTQGRALDEQFF.

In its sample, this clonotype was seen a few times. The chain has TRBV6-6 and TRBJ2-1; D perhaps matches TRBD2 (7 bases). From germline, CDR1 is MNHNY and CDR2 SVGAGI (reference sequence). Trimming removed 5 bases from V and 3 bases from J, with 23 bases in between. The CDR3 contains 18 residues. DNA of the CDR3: TGTGCCAGCAGTGCCACCCTGGGGGCGGGGGCCAACTACAATGAGCAGTTCTTC. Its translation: CASSATLGAGANYNEQFF.

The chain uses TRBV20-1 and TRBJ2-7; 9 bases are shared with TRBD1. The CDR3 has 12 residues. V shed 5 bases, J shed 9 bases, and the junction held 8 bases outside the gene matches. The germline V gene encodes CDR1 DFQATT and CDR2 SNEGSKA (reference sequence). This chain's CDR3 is CSAAGTGFRQYF. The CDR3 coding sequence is TGCAGTGCTGCCGGGACAGGGTTTCGGCAGTACTTC.

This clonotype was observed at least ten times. CDR3 sequence (DNA): TGTGCCAGCAGTTCGCCCGGGACAGGGGGTGAAAAACTGTTTTTT. Translation: CASSSPGTGGEKLFF. The chain is built from TRBV12-3 or TRBV12-4 and TRBJ1-4, with 11 bases that match TRBD1. The V and J ends lost 4 bases and 7 bases, in that order; junction bases with no gene match: 5. The CDR3 sequence is 15 residues long.

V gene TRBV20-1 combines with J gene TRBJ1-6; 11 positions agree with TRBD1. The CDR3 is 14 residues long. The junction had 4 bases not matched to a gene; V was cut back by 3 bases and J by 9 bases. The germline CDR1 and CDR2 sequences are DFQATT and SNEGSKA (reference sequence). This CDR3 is CSASTGQGASPLHF. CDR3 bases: TGCAGTGCTAGTACCGGACAGGGGGCTTCACCCCTCCACTTT.

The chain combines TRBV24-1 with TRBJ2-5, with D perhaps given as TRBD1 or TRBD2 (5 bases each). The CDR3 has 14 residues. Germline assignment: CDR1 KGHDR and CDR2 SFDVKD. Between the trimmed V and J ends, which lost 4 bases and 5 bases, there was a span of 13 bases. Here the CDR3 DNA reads TGTGCCACCAGTGACCCGGGACGGTCGGAGACCCAGTACTTC. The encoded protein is CATSDPGRSETQYF.

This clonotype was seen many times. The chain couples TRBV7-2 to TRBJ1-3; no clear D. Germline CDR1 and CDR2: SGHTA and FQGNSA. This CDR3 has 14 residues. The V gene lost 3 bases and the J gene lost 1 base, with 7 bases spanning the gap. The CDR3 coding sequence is TGTGCCAGCAGCTTGCATACTTCTGGAAACACCATATATTTT. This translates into CASSLHTSGNTIYF.

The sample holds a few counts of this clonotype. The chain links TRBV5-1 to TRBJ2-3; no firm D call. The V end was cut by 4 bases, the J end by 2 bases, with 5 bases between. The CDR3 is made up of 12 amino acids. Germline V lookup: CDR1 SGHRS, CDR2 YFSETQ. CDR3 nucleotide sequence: TGCGCCAGCAGCCCCCACACAGATACGCAGTATTTT. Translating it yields CASSPHTDTQYF.

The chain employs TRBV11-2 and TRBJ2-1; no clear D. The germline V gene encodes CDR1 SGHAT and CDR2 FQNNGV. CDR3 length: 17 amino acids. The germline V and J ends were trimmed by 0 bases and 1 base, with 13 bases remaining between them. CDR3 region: CASSLEGWSESYNEQFF. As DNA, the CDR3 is TGTGCCAGCAGCTTAGAGGGCTGGTCAGAATCCTACAATGAGCAGTTCTTC.

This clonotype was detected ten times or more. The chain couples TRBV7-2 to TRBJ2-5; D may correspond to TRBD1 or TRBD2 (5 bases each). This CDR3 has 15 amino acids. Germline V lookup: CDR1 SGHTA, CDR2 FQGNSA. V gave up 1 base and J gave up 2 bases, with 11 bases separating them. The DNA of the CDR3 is TGTGCCAGCAGCTTAGGGGGGTGGAGGCAAGAGACCCAGTACTTC. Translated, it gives CASSLGGWRQETQYF.

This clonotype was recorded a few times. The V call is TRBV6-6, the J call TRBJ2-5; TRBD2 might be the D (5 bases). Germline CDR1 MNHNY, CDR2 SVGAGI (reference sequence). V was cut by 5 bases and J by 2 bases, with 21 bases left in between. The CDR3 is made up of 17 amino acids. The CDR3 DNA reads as TGTGCCAGCAGTCGCGTCCGGGGTAAAACAGAACAAGAGACCCAGTACTTC. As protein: CASSRVRGKTEQETQYF.

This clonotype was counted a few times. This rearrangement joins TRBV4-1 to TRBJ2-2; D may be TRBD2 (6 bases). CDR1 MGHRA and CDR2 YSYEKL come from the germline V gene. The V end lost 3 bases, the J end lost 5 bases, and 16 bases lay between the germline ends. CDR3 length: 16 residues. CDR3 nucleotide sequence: TGCGCCAGCAGCCAGGGGGGTCTAGCCGGAACCGGGGAGCTGTTTTTT. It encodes CASSQGGLAGTGELFF.

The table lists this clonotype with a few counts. Here the CDR3 reads CASSTPTGPSTDTQYF. For the CDR3, the DNA is TGTGCCAGTAGTACTCCGACAGGCCCTAGCACAGATACGCAGTATTTT. The chain combines TRBV19 with TRBJ2-3; a weak D match, TRBD1 (6 bases). Germline loops: CDR1 LNHDA, CDR2 SQIVND (reference sequence). V was shortened by 4 bases and J by 0 bases, with 14 bases between the two germline ends. The CDR3 totals 16 residues.

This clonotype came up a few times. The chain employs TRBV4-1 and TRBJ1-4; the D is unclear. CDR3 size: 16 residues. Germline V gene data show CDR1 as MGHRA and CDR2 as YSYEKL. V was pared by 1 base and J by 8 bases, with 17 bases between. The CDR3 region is CASSQATGFASEKLFF. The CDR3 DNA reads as TGCGCCAGCAGCCAAGCTACTGGTTTTGCTTCAGAAAAACTGTTTTTT.

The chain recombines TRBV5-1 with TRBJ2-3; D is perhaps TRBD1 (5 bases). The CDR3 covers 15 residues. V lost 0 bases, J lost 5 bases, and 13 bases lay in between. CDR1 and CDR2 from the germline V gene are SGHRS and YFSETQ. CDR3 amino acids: CASSLVRQGKDTQYF. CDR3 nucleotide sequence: TGCGCCAGCAGCTTGGTTCGGCAGGGCAAAGATACGCAGTATTTT.

As DNA, the CDR3 is TGTGCCAGTAGTCATTGGAGATATGGCTACACCTTC. Its translation: CASSHWRYGYTF. The V gene is TRBV19, the J gene TRBJ1-2; D gene ambiguous. Germline values: CDR1 LNHDA, CDR2 SQIVND (reference sequence). CDR3 length: 12 residues. The V end lost 5 bases, the J end lost 5 bases, and 9 bases lay between the germline ends.

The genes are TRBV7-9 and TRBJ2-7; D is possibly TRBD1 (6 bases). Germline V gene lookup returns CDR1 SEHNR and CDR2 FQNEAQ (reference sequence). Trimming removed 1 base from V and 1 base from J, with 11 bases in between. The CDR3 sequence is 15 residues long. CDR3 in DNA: TGTGCCAGCAGCTTAGATCTCGGACAGTCCTACGAGCAGTACTTC. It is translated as CASSLDLGQSYEQYF.

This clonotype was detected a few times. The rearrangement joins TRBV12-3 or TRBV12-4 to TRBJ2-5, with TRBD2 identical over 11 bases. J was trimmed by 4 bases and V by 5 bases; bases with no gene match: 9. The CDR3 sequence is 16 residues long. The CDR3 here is CASSPGGTSGRETQYF. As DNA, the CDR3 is TGTGCCAGCAGTCCAGGGGGGACTAGCGGAAGAGAGACCCAGTACTTC.

CDR3 in amino acids: CATSDMEGGYTF. The CDR3 nucleotides read TGTGCCACCAGTGATATGGAGGGTGGCTACACCTTC. J is TRBJ1-2 and V is TRBV24-1; unclear D gene. Trimming stripped 3 bases from V and 7 bases from J, with 8 bases between. This CDR3 is 12 amino acids long. Per the germline V gene, CDR1 is KGHDR and CDR2 is SFDVKD.

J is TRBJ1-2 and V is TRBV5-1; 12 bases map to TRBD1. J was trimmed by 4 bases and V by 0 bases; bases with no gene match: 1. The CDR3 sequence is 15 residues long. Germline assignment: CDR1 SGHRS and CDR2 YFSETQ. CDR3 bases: TGCGCCAGCAGCTTGGTGGGACAGGGGGCCTATGGCTACACCTTC. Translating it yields CASSLVGQGAYGYTF.